This section outlines one TCR beta chain sequence together with its context. An end of the junction differs from the germline gene, which may be a read error. Researchers took RNA transcripts and amplified the TCR beta CDR3 regions from them. HTBI primers drove first-round RT-PCR of the TCR CDR3. TCRdb re-derived calls from the multiplex PCR reads in MiXCR, one entry per CDR3 protein. Among 800,000 or so distinct CDR3 sequences listed, over 35% were seen once. The length of the CDR3 is 14 residues. Germline loops: CDR1 DFQATT, CDR2 SNEGSKA (reference sequence). These data belong to a study of T cells in Graves' hyperthyroidism and ophthalmopathy.

Sequencing was done on a sample of blood. This receptor was obtained from a man between 18 and 35 years old with Graves' hyperthyroidism. The rearrangement links TRBV20-1 to TRBJ2-7; TRBD1 agrees at 7 bases. CDR3 in amino acids: CSDRDLTGPYEQYF. The CDR3 nucleotides read TGCAGTGATAGAGATTTGACAGGGCCCTACGAGCAGTACTTC.